Sequencing of this T cell receptor (beta chain) was carried out in a study of blood T cells in healthy people across ages. Only a few counts were recorded for this clonotype. Its specificity is unknown. Then a second PCR, running roughly 7 to 11 cycles, was carried out with a sample-barcoded 5' primer and a J-beta primer mix. Samples each returned at least 3 million CDR3-containing paired-end reads. Each CDR3 protein is one row after TCRdb ran MiXCR on the 5' RACE reads. The table has about 1.1 million distinct CDR3 sequences, roughly two fifths seen once; the top ten hold around 13%. Study results and limitations: In long-lived donors, naive CD4+ cell counts and diversity exceeded those of aged donors. Diversity was estimated from one million T cells, and these estimates were considered underestimates.

Each sample had at least 6 million PBMCs isolated. The source is a man between 18 and 29 years old in good health. Source material: blood.

The CDR3 DNA follows: TGCGCCAGCAGCTCGGCGGGTTCAACAGGTGACACTGAAGCTTTCTTT. Translating it yields CASSSAGSTGDTEAFF. The V gene is TRBV5-1, the J gene TRBJ1-1; D might be TRBD1 (5 bases). Germline CDR1 SGHRS, CDR2 YFSETQ. The CDR3 totals 16 residues. Trimming shortened V by 3 bases and J by 3 bases, and 18 bases separated the two germline ends.